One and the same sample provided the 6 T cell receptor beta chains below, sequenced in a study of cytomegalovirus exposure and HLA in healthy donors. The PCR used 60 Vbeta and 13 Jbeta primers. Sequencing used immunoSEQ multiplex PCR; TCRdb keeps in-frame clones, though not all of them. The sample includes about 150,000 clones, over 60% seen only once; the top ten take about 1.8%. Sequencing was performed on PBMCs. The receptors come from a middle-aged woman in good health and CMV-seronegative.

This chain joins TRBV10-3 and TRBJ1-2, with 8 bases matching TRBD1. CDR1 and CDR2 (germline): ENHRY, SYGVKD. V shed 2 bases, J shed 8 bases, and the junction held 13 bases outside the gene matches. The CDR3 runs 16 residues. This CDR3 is CAISEGLDRAVRGYTF. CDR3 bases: TGTGCCATCAGTGAGGGTTTGGACAGGGCGGTGAGGGGCTACACCTTC.

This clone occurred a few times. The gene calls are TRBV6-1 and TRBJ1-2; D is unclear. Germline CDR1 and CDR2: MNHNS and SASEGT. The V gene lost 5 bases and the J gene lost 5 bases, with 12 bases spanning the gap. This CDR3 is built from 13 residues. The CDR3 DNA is TGTGCCAGCAGTTCCCGGACTGCTTATGGCTACACCTTC. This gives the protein CASSSRTAYGYTF.

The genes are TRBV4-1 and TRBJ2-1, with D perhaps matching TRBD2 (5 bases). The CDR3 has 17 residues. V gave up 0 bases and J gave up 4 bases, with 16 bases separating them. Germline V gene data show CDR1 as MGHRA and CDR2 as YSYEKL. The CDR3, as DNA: TGCGCCAGCAGCCAAGACCCACGAGGGAGCTTATACAATGAGCAGTTCTTC. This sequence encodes CASSQDPRGSLYNEQFF.

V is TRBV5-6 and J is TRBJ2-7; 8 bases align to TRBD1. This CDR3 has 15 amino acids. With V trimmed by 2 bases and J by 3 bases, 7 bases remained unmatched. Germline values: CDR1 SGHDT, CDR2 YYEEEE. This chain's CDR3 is CASSFQSQGDYEQYF. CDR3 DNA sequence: TGTGCCAGCAGCTTCCAGTCACAGGGGGACTACGAGCAGTACTTC.

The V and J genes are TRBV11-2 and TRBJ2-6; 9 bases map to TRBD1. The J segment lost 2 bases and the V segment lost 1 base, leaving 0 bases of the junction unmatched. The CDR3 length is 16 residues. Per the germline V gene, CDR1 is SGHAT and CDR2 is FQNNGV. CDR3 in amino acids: CASSLGTGAGANVLTF. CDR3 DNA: TGTGCCAGCAGCTTAGGGACAGGGGCTGGGGCCAACGTCCTGACTTTC.

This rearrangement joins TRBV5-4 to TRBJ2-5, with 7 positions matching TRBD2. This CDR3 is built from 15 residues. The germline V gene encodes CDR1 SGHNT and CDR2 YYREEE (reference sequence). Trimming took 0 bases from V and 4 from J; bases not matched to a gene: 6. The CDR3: CASSLAGGRGETQYF. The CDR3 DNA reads TGTGCCAGCAGCTTGGCGGGAGGCCGGGGAGAGACCCAGTACTTC.